The TCR beta chain under discussion was sequenced for a study of cytomegalovirus exposure and HLA in healthy donors. Study observations and caveats: HLA alleles were associated with some 16,000 TCR beta sequences in a later analysis at 0.05 false discovery rate. The authors enumerated some 160 TCR beta chains as linked to cytomegalovirus.

As regards this clone: Its target is not known.

This CDR3 comprises 17 residues. V lost 5 bases and J lost 3; bases outside the gene matches: 12. CDR1 is LNHDA and CDR2 is SQIVND in the germline V gene (reference sequence). The primer mix had 60 Vbeta and 13 Jbeta primers. Profiling relied on immunoSEQ multiplex PCR, and the TCRdb table lists in-frame clones only, not all of them. The sample shows about 160,000 clones, 60% to 80% of them seen only once. The V call is TRBV19, the J call TRBJ1-1; 10 bases are shared with TRBD1. The TCR sequence derives from a woman aged 30 to 39 in good health and CMV-seronegative. The specimen was PBMCs. In nucleotides, the CDR3 is TGTGCCAGTAGTCCTCTTGGGACAGGGGCTAGAGACACTGAAGCTTTCTTT. This sequence encodes CASSPLGTGARDTEAFF.